The T cell receptor (beta chain) under discussion was sequenced for a study of blood T cell repertoires in COVID-19. At the level of the study: There were acute and convalescent COVID-19 samples, and they came from the United States, Italy and Spain.

Germline V gene data show CDR1 as MNHEY and CDR2 as SMNVEV (reference sequence). This CDR3 region has 19 residues. J gave up 0 bases and V 5 bases, and 14 bases lay outside the gene matches. Clones were read by immunoSEQ multiplex PCR, and TCRdb kept only the in-frame ones, dropping some. The data show about 400,000 clones, with approximately 88% seen just once and approximately 1.2% held by the top ten. The receptor was derived from a man aged 35 to 55 with acute or convalescent COVID-19. The rearrangement links TRBV27 to TRBJ1-2, with TRBD1 identical over 11 bases. Source material: peripheral blood. CDR3 amino acids: CASSLNPGQGGYPNYGYTF. DNA for the CDR3: TGTGCCAGCAGTCTCAATCCGGGACAGGGGGGATATCCTAACTATGGCTACACCTTC.